One and the same sample provided the 5 T cell receptor beta chains below, sequenced in a study of siplizumab effects on memory and regulatory T cells. The data were produced by immunoSEQ multiplex PCR, yet TCRdb's version contains in-frame clones alone and is incomplete. This sample has about 97,000 clones, with around 90% found just once. The sequencing sample was made of non-Treg CD4+ T cells sorted from blood. The receptor set was obtained from a human donor in good health.

This chain's CDR3 is CASSPRDRELTGELFF. In DNA form, the CDR3 reads TGTGCCAGCAGCCCCCGGGACAGGGAGCTCACCGGGGAGCTGTTTTTT. The chain is built from TRBV5-5 and TRBJ2-2, with TRBD1 matching over 9 bases. The CDR3 runs to 16 residues. CDR1 and CDR2 from the germline V gene are SGHKS and YYEKEE (reference sequence). The V gene end was trimmed by 4 bases and the J gene end by 4 bases; junction bases not matched to a gene: 8.

The CDR3 protein is CASSADSGVQETQYF. The CDR3 DNA reads TGTGCCAGCAGTGCTGATAGCGGGGTCCAAGAGACCCAGTACTTC. V gene TRBV2 combines with J gene TRBJ2-5; 8 nucleotides agree with TRBD2. CDR1 SNHLY and CDR2 FYNNEI come from the germline V gene. The CDR3 is 15 amino acids. Trimming at V came to 4 bases and at J to 1 base, leaving 5 bases not matched to a gene.

This chain links TRBV19 with TRBJ1-4; 9 bases map to TRBD1. Germline CDR1 reads LNHDA; CDR2 reads SQIVND (reference sequence). CDR3 size: 14 residues. J gave up 7 bases and V 9 bases, and 9 bases lay outside the gene matches. DNA of the CDR3: TGTGCCAGCCGACAGGGGGAAAGGGGTGAAAAACTGTTTTTT. This codes for CASRQGERGEKLFF.

V and J are TRBV7-8 and TRBJ2-7, with TRBD1 matching 8 bases. The CDR3 is made up of 14 amino acids. Germline assignment: CDR1 SGHVS and CDR2 FQNEAQ. With 5 bases clipped from V and 6 bases from J, the junction kept 9 bases outside the gene matches. The CDR3 nucleotides are TGTGCCAGCAGCAACCCGGGACAGGTTGGCGAGCAGTACTTC. It specifies CASSNPGQVGEQYF.

The chain employs TRBV28 and TRBJ2-7; the match to TRBD2 covers 8 bases. CDR1 and CDR2 from the germline V gene are MDHEN and SYDVKM. Trimming cost V 2 bases and J 1 base; bases outside gene matches: 7. The CDR3 totals 16 residues. The DNA for the CDR3 is TGTGCCAGCAGTTTAGTTGGCGGGAGGCTATCCTACGAGCAGTACTTC. It is translated as CASSLVGGRLSYEQYF.